The T cell receptor beta chain described here comes from a study of T cell clusters in autoimmune cytopenias. Study conclusions and caveats: No cluster-lack signature appeared between secondary cytopenia and chronic lymphocytic leukemia patients, apparently due to lymphoma masking.

The CDR3 totals 14 residues. Germline V gene lookup returns CDR1 MNHEY and CDR2 SMNVEV (reference sequence). With regard to this clonotype: Its antigen is not identified.

Some 40,000 genome equivalents of blood DNA were amplified for TRB. Multiplex touch-down PCR amplified TRB using TRB-A and TRB-B pools in one tube. TCRdb reanalyzed the multiplex PCR reads, giving one entry per CDR3 protein sequence and no DNA. This sample's table reports under 8,500 distinct CDR3 sequences. This same sample was also part of a study on T cell repertoires in aging, cancer and after chemotherapy.

The chain joins TRBV27 to TRBJ2-5; TCRdb's assignment of TRBD1 cannot be checked, as there is no DNA. Sequencing was done on a sample of peripheral blood. The source of this sequence is a human donor in good health. The CDR3 region is CASNAGRAGETQYF.